This T cell receptor (beta chain) was captured by sequencing in a study of OX40 agonist ivuxolimab in advanced cancers. For the study at large: Ivuxolimab, which patients received intravenously every 2 weeks, was dosed at 0.01 to 10 mg/kg. One patient with hepatocellular carcinoma and two with cutaneous melanoma, three in all, had partial responses. With a range of about 20 to 79, age averaged 60 years, and about 80% were male.

As concerns this clone: Its antigen is not known.

Whole-study findings and limits: Several nonresponders also turned out to have low normalized T-cell clonal expansion.

Some clones are missing from TCRdb's copy, which holds only in-frame ones; the method was immunoSEQ multiplex PCR. The sample records about 53,000 clones, roughly nine tenths being singletons. Germline values: CDR1 LNHDA, CDR2 SQIVND (reference sequence). The trim removed 0 bases at V and 5 bases at J, leaving 7 bases unmatched. The CDR3 has 16 residues. V is TRBV19 and J is TRBJ2-5, with 9 bases lining up with TRBD2. The sample was CD4+ or CD8+ T cells sorted from blood, taken in a trial of the OX40 agonist ivuxolimab. The TCR sequence derives from an adult with an advanced solid tumor such as melanoma, head and neck, liver or kidney cancer. The CDR3 nucleotides read TGTGCCAGTAGTATAGATTCGCGGGGGGGCAGGGAGACCCAGTACTTC. Amino acids: CASSIDSRGGRETQYF.